The clone carrying this T cell receptor (beta chain) has only a few counts. This sample was included in a study of response to subunit inactivated influenza vaccine. MiXCR, applied by TCRdb to the RT-PCR reads, yields one record per CDR3 protein. This sample yields 560,000 or so distinct CDR3 sequences, of which around 8% are seen a single time; about an eighth belongs to the top ten. This CDR3 is built from 13 residues. The germline gives CDR1 ENHRY, CDR2 SYGVKD. V was trimmed by 4 bases and J by 6 bases, leaving 13 bases between them. The chain recombines TRBV10-3 with TRBJ2-7; D is unclear. The starting material was PBMCs from blood, obtained less than 30 months after vaccination. The TCR comes from a man aged 50-75 years who received an inactivated influenza vaccine. This CDR3 is CAISVPGRAEQYF. For the CDR3, the DNA is TGTGCCATCAGTGTGCCAGGTCGGGCCGAGCAGTACTTC.